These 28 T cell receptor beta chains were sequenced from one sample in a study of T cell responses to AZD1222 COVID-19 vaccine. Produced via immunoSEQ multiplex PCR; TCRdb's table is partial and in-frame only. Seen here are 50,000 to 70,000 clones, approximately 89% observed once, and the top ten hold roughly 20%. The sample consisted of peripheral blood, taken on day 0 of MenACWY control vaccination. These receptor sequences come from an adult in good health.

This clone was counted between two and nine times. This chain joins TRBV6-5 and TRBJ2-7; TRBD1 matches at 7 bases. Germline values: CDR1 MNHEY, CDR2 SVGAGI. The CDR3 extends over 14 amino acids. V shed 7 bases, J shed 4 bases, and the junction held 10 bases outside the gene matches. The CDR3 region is CASIKDRDAYEQYF. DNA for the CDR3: TGTGCCAGCATTAAAGACAGGGACGCATACGAGCAGTACTTC.

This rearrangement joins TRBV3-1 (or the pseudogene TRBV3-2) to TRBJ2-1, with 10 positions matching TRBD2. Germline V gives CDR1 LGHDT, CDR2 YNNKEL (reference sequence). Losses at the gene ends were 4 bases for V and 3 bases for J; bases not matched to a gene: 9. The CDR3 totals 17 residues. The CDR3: CASSRQVSGRIYNEQFF. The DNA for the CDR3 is TGTGCCAGCAGCCGACAGGTTAGCGGGAGGATCTACAATGAGCAGTTCTTC.

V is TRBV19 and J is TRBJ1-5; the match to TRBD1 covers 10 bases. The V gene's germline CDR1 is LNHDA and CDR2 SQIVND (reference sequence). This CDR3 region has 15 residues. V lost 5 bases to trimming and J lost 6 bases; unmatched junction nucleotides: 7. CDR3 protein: CASSPRDRGSQPQHF. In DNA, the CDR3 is TGTGCCAGTAGTCCGAGGGACAGGGGTTCTCAGCCCCAGCATTTT.

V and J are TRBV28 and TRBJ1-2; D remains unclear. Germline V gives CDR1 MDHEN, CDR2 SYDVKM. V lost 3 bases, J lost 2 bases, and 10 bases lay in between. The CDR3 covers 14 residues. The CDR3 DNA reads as TGTGCCAGCAGTTTGGGTTCAGAAAACTATGGCTACACCTTC. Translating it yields CASSLGSENYGYTF.

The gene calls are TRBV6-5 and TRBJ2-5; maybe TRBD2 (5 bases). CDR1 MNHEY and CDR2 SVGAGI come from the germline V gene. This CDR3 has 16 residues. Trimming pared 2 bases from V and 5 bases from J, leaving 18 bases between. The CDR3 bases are TGTGCCAGCAGTTACCCAAGCGGTGGAGGTTGGGAGACCCAGTACTTC. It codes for CASSYPSGGGWETQYF.

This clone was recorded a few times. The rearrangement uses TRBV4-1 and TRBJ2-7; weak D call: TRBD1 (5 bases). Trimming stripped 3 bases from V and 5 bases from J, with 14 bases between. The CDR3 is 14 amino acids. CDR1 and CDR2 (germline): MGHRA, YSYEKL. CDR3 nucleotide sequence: TGCGCCAGCAGCCAGCTGACAGAATCCAACGAGCAGTACTTC. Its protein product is CASSQLTESNEQYF.

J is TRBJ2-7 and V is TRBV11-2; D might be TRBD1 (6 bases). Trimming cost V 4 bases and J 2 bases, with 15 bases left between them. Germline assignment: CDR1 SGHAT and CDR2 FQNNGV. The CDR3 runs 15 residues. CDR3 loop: CASSSPGDIPYEQYF. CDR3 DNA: TGTGCCAGCAGCTCCCCCGGGGACATTCCCTACGAGCAGTACTTC.

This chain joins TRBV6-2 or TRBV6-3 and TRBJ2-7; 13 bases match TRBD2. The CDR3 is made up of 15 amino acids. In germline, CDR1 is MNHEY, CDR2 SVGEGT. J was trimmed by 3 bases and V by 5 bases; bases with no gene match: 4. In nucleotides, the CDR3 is TGTGCCAGCAGTCGACTAGCGGGAGGCGTCTACGAGCAGTACTTC. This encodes CASSRLAGGVYEQYF.

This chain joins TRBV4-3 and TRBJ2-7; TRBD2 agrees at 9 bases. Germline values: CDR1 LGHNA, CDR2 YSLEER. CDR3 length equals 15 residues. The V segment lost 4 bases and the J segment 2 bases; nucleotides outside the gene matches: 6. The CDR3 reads CASSPFSGSTYEQYF. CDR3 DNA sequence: TGCGCCAGCAGCCCTTTTAGCGGGAGTACCTACGAGCAGTACTTC.

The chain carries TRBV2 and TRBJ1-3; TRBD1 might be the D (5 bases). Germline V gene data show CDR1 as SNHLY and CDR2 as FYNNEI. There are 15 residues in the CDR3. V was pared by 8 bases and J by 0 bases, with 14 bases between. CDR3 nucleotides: TGTGCCAGCGGGAAGGGACCTAACTCTGGAAACACCATATATTTT. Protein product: CASGKGPNSGNTIYF.

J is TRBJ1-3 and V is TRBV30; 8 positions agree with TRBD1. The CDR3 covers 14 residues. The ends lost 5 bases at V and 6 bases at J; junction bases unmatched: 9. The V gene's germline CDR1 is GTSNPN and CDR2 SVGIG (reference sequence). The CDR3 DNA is TGTGCCTGGGGCCTGGGACAGGTGGAAAACACCATATATTTT. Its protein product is CAWGLGQVENTIYF. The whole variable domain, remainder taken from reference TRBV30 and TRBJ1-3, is SQTIHQWPATLVQPVGSPLSLECTVEGTSNPNLYWYRQAAGRGLQLLFYSVGIGQISSEVPQNLSASRPQDRQFILSSKKLLLSDSGFYLCAWGLGQVENTIYFGEGSWLTVV.

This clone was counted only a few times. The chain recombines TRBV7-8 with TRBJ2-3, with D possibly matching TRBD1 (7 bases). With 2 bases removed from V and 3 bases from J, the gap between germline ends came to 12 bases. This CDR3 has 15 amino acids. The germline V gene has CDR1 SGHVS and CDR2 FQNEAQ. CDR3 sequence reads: CASSLWAGGTDTQYF. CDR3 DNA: TGTGCCAGCAGCTTATGGGCAGGGGGGACAGATACGCAGTATTTT.

The CDR3 sequence is CASSQDRGQGAKNEKLFF. For the CDR3, the DNA is TGCGCCAGCAGCCAAGATAGAGGACAGGGGGCGAAGAATGAAAAACTGTTTTTT. The chain couples TRBV4-3 to TRBJ1-4; 11 bases align to TRBD1. Trimming removed 0 bases from V and 5 bases from J; junction bases left unmatched: 8. The CDR3 is 18 residues long. Looked up from germline, CDR1 is LGHNA and CDR2 is YSLEER.

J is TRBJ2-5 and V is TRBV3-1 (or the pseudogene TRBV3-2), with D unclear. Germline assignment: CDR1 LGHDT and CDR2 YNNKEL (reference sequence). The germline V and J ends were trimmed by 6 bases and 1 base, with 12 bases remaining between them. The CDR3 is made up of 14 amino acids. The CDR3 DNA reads TGTGCCAGCAGTCATCGGGCAGTCCAAGAGACCCAGTACTTC. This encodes CASSHRAVQETQYF.

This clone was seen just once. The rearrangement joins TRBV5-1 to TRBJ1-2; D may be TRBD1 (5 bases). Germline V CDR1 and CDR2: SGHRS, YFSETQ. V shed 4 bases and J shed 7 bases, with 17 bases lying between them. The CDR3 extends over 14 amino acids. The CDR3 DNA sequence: TGCGCCAGCAGCCCCCCCGGCAGGGCCGGTGGCTACACCTTC. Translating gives CASSPPGRAGGYTF.

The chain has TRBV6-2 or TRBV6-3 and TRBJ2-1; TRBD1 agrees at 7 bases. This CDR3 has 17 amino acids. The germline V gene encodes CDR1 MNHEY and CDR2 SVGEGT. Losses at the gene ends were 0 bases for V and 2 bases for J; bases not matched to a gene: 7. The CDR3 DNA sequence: TGTGCCAGCAGTTACTCGCAGGACAGGCCCACCTACAATGAGCAGTTCTTC. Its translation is CASSYSQDRPTYNEQFF.

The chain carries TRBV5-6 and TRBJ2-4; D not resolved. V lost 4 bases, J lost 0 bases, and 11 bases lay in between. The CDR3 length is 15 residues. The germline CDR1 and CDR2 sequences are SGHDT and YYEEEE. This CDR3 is CASSRFRLAKNIQYF. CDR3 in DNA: TGTGCCAGCAGCCGTTTTCGATTAGCCAAAAACATTCAGTACTTC.

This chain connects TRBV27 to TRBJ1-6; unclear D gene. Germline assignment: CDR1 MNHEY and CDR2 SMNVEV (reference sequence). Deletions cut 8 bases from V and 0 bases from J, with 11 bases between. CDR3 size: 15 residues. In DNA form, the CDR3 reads TGTGCCAGCCAACGCGTGAGCTCCTATAATTCACCCCTCCACTTT. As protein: CASQRVSSYNSPLHF.

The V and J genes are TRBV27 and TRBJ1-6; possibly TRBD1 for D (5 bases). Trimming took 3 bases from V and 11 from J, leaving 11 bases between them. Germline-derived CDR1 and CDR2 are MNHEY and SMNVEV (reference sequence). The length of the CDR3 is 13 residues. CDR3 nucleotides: TGTGCCAGCAGTTTTAGGCAGGGAACACCCCTCCACTTT. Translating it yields CASSFRQGTPLHF.

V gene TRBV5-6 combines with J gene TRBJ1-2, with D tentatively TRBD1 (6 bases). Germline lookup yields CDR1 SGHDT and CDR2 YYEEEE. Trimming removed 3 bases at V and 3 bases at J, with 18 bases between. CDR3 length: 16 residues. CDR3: CASSSLEGGGYYGYTF. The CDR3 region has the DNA TGTGCCAGCAGCTCACTTGAAGGGGGAGGATACTATGGCTACACCTTC.

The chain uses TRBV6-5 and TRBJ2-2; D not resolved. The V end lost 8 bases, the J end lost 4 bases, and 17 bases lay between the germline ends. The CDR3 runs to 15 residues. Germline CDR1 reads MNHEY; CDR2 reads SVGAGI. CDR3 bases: TGTGCCAGCCGCATCGTCAGGCGAGGCACCGGGGAGCTGTTTTTT. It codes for CASRIVRRGTGELFF.

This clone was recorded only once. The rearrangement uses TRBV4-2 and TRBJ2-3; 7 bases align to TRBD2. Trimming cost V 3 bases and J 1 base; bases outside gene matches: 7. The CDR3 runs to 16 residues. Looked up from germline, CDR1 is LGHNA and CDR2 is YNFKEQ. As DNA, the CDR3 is TGTGCCAGCAGCCAGGCTAGCGGAGTCCGCACAGATACGCAGTATTTT. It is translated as CASSQASGVRTDTQYF.

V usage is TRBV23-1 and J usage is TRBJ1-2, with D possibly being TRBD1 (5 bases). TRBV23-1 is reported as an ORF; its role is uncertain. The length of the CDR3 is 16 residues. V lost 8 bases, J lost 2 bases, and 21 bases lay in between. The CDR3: CASPHPRQSPNYGYTF. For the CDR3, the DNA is TGCGCCAGCCCACACCCGAGACAGAGTCCCAACTATGGCTACACCTTC.

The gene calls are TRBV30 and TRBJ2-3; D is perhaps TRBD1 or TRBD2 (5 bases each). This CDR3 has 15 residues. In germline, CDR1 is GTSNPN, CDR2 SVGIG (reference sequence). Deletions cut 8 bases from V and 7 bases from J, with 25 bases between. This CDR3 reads CASRTGTTASHTQYF. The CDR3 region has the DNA TGTGCCAGTAGGACCGGGACCACGGCCTCCCATACGCAGTATTTT. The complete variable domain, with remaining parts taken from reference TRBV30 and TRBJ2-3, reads SQTIHQWPATLVQPVGSPLSLECTVEGTSNPNLYWYRQAAGRGLQLLFYSVGIGQISSEVPQNLSASRPQDRQFILSSKKLLLSDSGFYLCASRTGTTASHTQYFGPGTRLTVL.

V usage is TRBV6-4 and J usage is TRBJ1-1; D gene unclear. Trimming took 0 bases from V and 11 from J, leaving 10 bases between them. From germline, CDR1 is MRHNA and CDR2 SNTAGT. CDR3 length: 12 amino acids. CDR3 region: CASSDSRGKAFF. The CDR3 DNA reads TGTGCCAGCAGTGACTCGCGAGGGAAGGCTTTCTTT.

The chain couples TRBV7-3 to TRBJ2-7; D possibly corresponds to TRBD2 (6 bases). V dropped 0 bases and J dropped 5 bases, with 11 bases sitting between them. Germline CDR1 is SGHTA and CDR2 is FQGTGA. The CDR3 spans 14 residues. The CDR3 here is CASSLTLSSDEQYF. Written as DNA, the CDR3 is TGTGCCAGCAGCTTAACTTTGTCTAGCGACGAGCAGTACTTC.

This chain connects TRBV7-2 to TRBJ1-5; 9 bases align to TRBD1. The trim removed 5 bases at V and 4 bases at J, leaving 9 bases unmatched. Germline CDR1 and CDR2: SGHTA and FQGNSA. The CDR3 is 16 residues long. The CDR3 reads CASSPGTGRGNQPQHF. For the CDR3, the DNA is TGTGCCAGCAGCCCGGGGACAGGGAGAGGAAATCAGCCCCAGCATTTT.

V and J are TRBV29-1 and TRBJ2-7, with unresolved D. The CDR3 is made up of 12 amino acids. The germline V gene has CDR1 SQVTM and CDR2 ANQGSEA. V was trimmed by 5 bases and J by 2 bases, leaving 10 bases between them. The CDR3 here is CSVTTRAYEQYF. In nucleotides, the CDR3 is TGCAGCGTTACGACACGTGCCTACGAGCAGTACTTC.